This T cell receptor beta chain appears in the sequencing data of a study of blood T cell repertoires in COVID-19 (dated by TCRdb to the early 2020s). Study-wide context: The collaborator samples originated in the United States, Italy and Spain and spanned the acute and convalescent phases of COVID-19. The material from the prospective study consisted of cDNA or gDNA derived from T cells, B-cell-depleted T cells, or PBMCs. The dataset comprised deeply sampled blood TCRbeta repertoires from subjects exposed to, actively infected with, or recovered from COVID-19. The repertoires were released in a freely available public database meant as a resource for research on the immune response to SARS-CoV-2. The samples were drawn from two sources: the first 160 participants of the ongoing ImmuneRACE study, and fewer than 1,500 subjects contributed by 6 global collaborators. Nearly every sample came with metadata listing a de-identified subject ID, COVID-19 status, age in years and sex. Where available, HLA class I and class II types were obtained from metadata supplied by the sample provider rather than from assay-based typing.

Collaborating institutions collected whole blood in K2EDTA tubes following their own protocols. For TCRbeta analysis, collaborators shipped samples as frozen whole blood, isolated PBMCs, or DNA extracted from either of those sample types. Concerning this clone itself: Its antigen is unknown. Base-call qualities are not available, and no considerably larger clone is one nucleotide away.

What the research found in general, with its limitations: Clinical and demographic metadata were provided uncurated, with the amount varying by source and participant.

TCRbeta CDR3 regions were amplified from genomic DNA using the immunoSEQ Assay, a bias-controlled multiplex PCR. For the original study's pipeline: The number of nucleated cells in each sample was estimated by amplification of reference gene primers within the assay. To quantify the absolute abundance of each unique TCRbeta CDR3 rearrangement, sequence reads were collapsed and filtered. For each sample, productive Simpson clonality was calculated as the square root of Simpson's diversity index over productive rearrangements. TCRdb re-hosts the immuneACCESS table, in-frame sequences only. Its copies lack some clones; in the studies checked, an unresolved V gene accounts for under half of them, and the cause for the rest is not known. Clone size and the V and J calls come from that table; the DNA yielded D and trimming. For this sample the table gives over 90,000 clones, of which around 84% were detected only once. About 11% of the sample is taken by the ten largest.

Via the germline V gene, CDR1 is SNHLY and CDR2 FYNNEI. V loses 6 bases of germline sequence and J loses 1 base, and the interval between the two ends is 13 bases. Its CDR3 holds 15 amino acids, cysteine through phenylalanine. Only the CDR3 portion is preserved as DNA: 45 bases, with reading frame beginning at the first base. The sequence links TRBV2 to TRBJ1-5; tentative D gene TRBD1, with 5 bases matching. This sequence was found in a human donor in a cohort sampled during active COVID-19. The sample consisted of peripheral blood. The CDR3 has the sequence CASRASRASNQPQHF. The nucleotides read TGTGCCAGCAGGGCAAGCAGGGCAAGCAATCAGCCCCAGCATTTT.